This TCR beta chain came from a study of T cell repertoires in cytomegalovirus infection (dated 2019 in TCRdb). Regarding the research as a whole: Donor HLA type was relevant to the analysis, because carriage of CMV infection together with the matching HLA type was indicated by public TCR beta signatures. General findings and caveats noted by the study authors: Cumulative frequency of public TCR beta family members discriminated carriers of CMV infection plus the relevant HLA type in this cohort and an independent roughly 340-donor cohort. In the ex vivo response, HLA-C-restricted CMV-specific TCR beta clonotypes were dominant, and in two of eight donors the single most frequent clonotype came from this HLA-C-restricted group.

On this clonotype itself: It has no known antigen specificity. The sample holds no much larger clone one base away, and base qualities are not on file.

V has 5 bases trimmed and J has 5 bases trimmed; junction bases matching no gene number 10. The cysteine opens and the phenylalanine closes a CDR3 of 15 amino acids. The kept DNA is CDR3 alone, 45 bases in frame from the first base. CDR1 is given as SGHNT and CDR2 as YENEEA, both from the germline V gene. Sequencing took place on an Illumina HiSeq 1500. TCRdb reprocessing: public reads trimmed at Q25 with fastp, clones called with MiXCR, in-frame beta chains kept. CDR3 protein duplicates are merged, each entry listing the most common genes and DNA. The table for this sample lists approximately 100,000 distinct CDR3 sequences; about a quarter of them were counted only once. The top ten hold roughly two fifths of the sample.

The V and J segments used are TRBV11-3 and TRBJ2-5; 8 bases in between match TRBD1. The clonotype was recovered from a human donor in good health (CMV status not recorded). Some clones in this sample may be carry-over from other donors' samples. The material sequenced was CD8+ T cells from PBMCs. In nucleotide form, the sequence is TGTGCCAGCAGCCCCCCGGACAGGGTGGATGAGACCCAGTACTTC. Translated, it reads CASSPPDRVDETQYF.